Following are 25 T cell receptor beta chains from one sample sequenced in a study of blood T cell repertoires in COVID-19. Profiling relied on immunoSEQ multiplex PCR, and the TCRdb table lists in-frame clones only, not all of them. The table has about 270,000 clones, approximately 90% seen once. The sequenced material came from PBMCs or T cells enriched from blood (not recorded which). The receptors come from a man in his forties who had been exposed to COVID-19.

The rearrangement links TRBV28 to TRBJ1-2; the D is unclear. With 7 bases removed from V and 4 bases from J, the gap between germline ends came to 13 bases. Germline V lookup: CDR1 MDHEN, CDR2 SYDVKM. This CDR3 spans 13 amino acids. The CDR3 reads CASNAGSVYGYTF. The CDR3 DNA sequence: TGTGCCAGCAACGCAGGATCGGTCTATGGCTACACCTTC.

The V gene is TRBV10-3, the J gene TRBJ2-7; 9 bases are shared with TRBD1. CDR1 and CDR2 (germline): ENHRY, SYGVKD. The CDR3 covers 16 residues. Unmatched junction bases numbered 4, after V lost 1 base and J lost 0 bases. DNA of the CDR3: TGTGCCATCAGTGAGTTCGGGACAGGGCCCTCCTACGAGCAGTACTTC. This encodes CAISEFGTGPSYEQYF.

The chain's CDR3 is CASSQARLAGVETQYF. The DNA for the CDR3 is TGTGCCAGCAGCCAAGCCCGACTAGCGGGAGTTGAGACCCAGTACTTC. This chain joins TRBV3-1 (or the pseudogene TRBV3-2) and TRBJ2-5; 12 bases map to TRBD2. Unmatched junction bases numbered 5, after V lost 1 base and J lost 5 bases. Germline V lookup: CDR1 LGHDT, CDR2 YNNKEL (reference sequence). CDR3 length equals 16 residues.

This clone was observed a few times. CDR3 sequence: CASSETSGDQETQYF. As DNA, the CDR3 is TGTGCCAGCAGTGAAACTAGCGGTGACCAAGAGACCCAGTACTTC. V usage is TRBV6-4 and J usage is TRBJ2-5; 8 bases agree with TRBD2. The CDR3 covers 15 residues. Germline CDR1 is MRHNA and CDR2 is SNTAGT. The V gene end was trimmed by 3 bases and the J gene end by 0 bases; junction bases not matched to a gene: 3.

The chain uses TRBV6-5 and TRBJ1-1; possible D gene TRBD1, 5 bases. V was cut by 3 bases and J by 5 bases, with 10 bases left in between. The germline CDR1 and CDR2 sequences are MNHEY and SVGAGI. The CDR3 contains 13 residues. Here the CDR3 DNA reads TGTGCCAGCAGTTATCAGGGATTAACTGAAGCTTTCTTT. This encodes CASSYQGLTEAFF.

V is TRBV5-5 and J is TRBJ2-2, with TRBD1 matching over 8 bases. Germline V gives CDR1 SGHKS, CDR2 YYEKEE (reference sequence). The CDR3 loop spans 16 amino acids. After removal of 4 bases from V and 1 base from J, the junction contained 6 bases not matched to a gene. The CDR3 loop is CASSPPGQENTGELFF. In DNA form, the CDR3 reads TGTGCCAGCAGCCCCCCGGGACAGGAGAACACCGGGGAGCTGTTTTTT.

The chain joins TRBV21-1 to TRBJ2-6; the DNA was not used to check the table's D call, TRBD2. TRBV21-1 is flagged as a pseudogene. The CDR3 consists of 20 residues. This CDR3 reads CASRIRDRSSGRFGANVLTF. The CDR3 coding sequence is TGTGCCAGTCGGATCCGGGACCGGTCTAGCGGGAGGTTTGGGGCCAACGTCCTGACTTTC.

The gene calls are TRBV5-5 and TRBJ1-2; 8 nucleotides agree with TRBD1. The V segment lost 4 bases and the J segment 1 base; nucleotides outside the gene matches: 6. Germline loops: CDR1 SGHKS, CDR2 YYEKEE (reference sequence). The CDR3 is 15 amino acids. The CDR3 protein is CASSLTGGLNYGYTF. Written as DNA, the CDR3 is TGTGCCAGCAGCCTTACAGGGGGGCTTAACTATGGCTACACCTTC.

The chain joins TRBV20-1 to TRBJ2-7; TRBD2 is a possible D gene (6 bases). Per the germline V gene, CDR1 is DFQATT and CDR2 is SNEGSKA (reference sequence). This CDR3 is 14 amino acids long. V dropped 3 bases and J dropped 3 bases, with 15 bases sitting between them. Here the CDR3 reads CSASVPGLYYEQYF. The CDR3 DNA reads TGCAGTGCTAGTGTGCCGGGACTCTACTACGAGCAGTACTTC.

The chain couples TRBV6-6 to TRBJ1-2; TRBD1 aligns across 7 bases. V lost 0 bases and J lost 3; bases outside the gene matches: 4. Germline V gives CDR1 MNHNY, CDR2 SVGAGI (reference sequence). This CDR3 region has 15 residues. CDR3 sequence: CASSYSQGSYYGYTF. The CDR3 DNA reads TGTGCCAGCAGTTACTCACAGGGGTCTTACTATGGCTACACCTTC.

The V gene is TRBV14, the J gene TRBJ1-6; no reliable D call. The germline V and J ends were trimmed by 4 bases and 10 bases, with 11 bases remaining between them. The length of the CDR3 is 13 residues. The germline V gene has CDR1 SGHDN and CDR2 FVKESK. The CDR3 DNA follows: TGTGCCAGCAGCCTGGTTCGAGGCTCACCCCTCCACTTT. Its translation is CASSLVRGSPLHF.

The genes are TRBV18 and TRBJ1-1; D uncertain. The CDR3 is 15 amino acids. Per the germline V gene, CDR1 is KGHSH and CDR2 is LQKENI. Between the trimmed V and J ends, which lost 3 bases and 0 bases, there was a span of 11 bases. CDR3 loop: CASSPSNPLNTEAFF. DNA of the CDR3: TGTGCCAGCTCACCCTCTAACCCTTTGAACACTGAAGCTTTCTTT.

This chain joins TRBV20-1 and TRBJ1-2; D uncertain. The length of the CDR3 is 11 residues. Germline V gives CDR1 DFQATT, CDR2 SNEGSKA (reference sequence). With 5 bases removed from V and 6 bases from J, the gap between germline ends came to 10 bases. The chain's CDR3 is CSAWLEDGYTF. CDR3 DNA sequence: TGCAGTGCTTGGTTAGAAGATGGCTACACCTTC.

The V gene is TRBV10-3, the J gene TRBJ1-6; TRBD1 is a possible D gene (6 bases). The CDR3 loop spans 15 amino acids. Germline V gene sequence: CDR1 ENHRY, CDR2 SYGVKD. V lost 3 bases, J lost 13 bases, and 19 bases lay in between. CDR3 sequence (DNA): TGTGCCATCAGTGATGAAGGCAGGGGTTATGCGCCCCTCCACTTT. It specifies CAISDEGRGYAPLHF.

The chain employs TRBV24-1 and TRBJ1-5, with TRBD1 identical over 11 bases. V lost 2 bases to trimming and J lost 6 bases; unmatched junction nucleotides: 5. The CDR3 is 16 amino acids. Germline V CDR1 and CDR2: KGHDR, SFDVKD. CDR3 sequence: CATSDSGTGGGQPQHF. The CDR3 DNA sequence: TGTGCCACCAGTGATTCCGGGACAGGGGGTGGTCAGCCCCAGCATTTT.

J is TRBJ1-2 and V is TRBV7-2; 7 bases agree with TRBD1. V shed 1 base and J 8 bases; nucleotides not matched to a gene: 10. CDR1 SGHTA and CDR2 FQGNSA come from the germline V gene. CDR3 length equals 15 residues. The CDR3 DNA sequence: TGTGCCAGCAGCTTAGGGCCCGGGACAGCTCTCGGCTACACCTTC. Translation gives CASSLGPGTALGYTF.

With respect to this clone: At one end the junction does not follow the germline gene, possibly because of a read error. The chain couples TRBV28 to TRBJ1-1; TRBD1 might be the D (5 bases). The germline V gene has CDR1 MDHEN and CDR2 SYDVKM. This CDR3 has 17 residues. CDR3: CASSLLLGVGSNAEAFF. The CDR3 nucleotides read TGTGCCAGCAGTTTATTATTAGGGGTGGGTTCGAACGCTGAAGCTTTCTTT.

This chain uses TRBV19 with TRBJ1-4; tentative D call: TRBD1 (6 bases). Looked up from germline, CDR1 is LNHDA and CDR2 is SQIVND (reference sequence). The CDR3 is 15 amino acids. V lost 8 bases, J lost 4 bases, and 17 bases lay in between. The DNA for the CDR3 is TGTGCCAGTCGAGGCGTACAGGGTCATAATGAAAAACTGTTTTTT. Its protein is CASRGVQGHNEKLFF.

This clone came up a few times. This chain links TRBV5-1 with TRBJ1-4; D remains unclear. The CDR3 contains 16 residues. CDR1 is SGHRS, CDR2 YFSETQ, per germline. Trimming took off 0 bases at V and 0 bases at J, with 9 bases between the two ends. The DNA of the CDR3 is TGCGCCAGCAGCTTGGGGGCAGATGCAACTAATGAAAAACTGTTTTTT. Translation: CASSLGADATNEKLFF.

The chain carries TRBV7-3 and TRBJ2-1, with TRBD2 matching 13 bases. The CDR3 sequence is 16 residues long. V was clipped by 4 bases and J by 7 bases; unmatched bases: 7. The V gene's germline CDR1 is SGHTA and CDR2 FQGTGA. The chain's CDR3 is CASSSQLAGGRNEQFF. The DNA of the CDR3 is TGTGCCAGCAGCTCCCAACTAGCGGGAGGGAGGAATGAGCAGTTCTTC. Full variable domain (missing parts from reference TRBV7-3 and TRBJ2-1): GAGVSQTPSNKVTEKGKYVELRCDPISGHTALYWYRQSLGQGPEFLIYFQGTGAADDSGLPNDRFFAVRPEGSVSTLKIQRTERGDSAVYLCASSSQLAGGRNEQFFGPGTRLTVL.

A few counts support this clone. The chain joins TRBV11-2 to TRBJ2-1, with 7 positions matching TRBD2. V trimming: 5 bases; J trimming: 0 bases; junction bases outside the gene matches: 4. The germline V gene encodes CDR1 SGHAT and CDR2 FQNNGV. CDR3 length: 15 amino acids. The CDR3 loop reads CASSPRLASYNEQFF. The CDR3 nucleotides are TGTGCCAGCAGCCCCCGACTAGCCTCCTACAATGAGCAGTTCTTC. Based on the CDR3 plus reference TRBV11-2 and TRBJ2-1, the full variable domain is EAGVAQSPRYKIIEKRQSVAFWCNPISGHATLYWYQQILGQGPKLLIQFQNNGVVDDSQLPKDRFSAERLKGVDSTLKIQPAKLEDSAVYLCASSPRLASYNEQFFGPGTRLTVL.

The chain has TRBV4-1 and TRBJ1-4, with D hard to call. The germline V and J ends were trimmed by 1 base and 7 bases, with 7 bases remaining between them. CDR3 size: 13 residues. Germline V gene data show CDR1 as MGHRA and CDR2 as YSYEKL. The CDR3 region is CASSQVSSEKLFF. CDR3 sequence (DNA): TGCGCCAGCAGCCAAGTCTCTAGTGAAAAACTGTTTTTT.

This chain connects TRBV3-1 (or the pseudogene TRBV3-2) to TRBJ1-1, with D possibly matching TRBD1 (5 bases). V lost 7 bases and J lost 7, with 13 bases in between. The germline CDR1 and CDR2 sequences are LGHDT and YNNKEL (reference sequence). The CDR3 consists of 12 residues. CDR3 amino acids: CASNSWGGEAFF. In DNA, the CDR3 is TGTGCCAGCAATTCGTGGGGCGGTGAAGCTTTCTTT.

DNA for the CDR3: TGTGCCAGTCAGTCCGGGACAGCAAACTCCTACGAGCAGTACTTC. It encodes CASQSGTANSYEQYF. The chain employs TRBV19 and TRBJ2-7, with 7 bases aligning to TRBD1. Germline V lookup: CDR1 LNHDA, CDR2 SQIVND (reference sequence). The CDR3 length is 15 residues. V gave up 8 bases and J gave up 0 bases; unmatched junction bases: 10.

This chain's CDR3 is CASAKASGSSAVYNEQFF. In DNA form, the CDR3 reads TGTGCCAGCGCCAAAGCTAGCGGGAGTAGCGCGGTGTACAATGAGCAGTTCTTC. This sequence joins TRBV28 and TRBJ2-1; 10 positions agree with TRBD2. The CDR3 is 18 amino acids. Germline V gene sequence: CDR1 MDHEN, CDR2 SYDVKM. The junction had 17 bases not matched to a gene; V was cut back by 8 bases and J by 4 bases.